This T cell receptor beta chain comes out of a study of blood T cells in healthy people across ages. Looking at the study overall: Template-switching capture recovered about one barcoded beta molecule per two T cells.

Total RNA extracted from each sample amounted to at least 6 micrograms. About this clonotype: Its target is not known.

A second PCR of about 6 to 11 cycles used a sample-barcoded 5' primer and a J-beta primer mix. Researchers report that a template-switch adaptor with 12 random nucleotides tagged each cDNA molecule. Via MiXCR, TCRdb re-called the 5' RACE reads, giving one row per CDR3 protein. The table lists around 800,000 distinct CDR3 sequences, about a quarter of them singletons. Study-wide results and limits: The CMV status of each donor remained undetermined, and this could have confounded shifts in expanded clonotypes.

These records were also assigned to another study, of T cells of mothers and their children.

The sequence came from a boy aged 5-17 years in good health. Sequencing was performed on blood.

DNA for the CDR3: TGTGCCAGCAGTGATTTGGAATATAGCAATCAGCCCCAGCATTTT. Residues: CASSDLEYSNQPQHF. The chain uses TRBV6-1 and TRBJ1-5; D is ambiguous. CDR1 and CDR2 from the germline V gene are MNHNS and SASEGT. Trimming removed 3 bases at V and 0 bases at J, with 9 bases between. The CDR3 extends over 15 amino acids.